This TCR beta chain was documented in a study of tumor-infiltrating lymphocytes in primary liver carcinoma. Whole-study context: Patients were men and women aged 30 to 69 years. Recorded tumor stage was T1-T3 N0M0, with diameters of about 4.2 to 10 cm. Study results and limitations: Being bulk and unsorted, samples allowed no CD4+ and CD8+ repertoire comparison.

Remarks on this clonotype: No antigen is known for it. Lacking the conserved final phenylalanine or tryptophan, this CDR3 likely reflects a read error.

Reverse transcription of approximately 500 ng total RNA with a constant-region primer produced TCR beta cDNA. TCR beta libraries came from three nested multiplex PCR rounds using slightly modified ARM-PCR. With TRBV1-TRBV30 forward primers and a C-beta reverse primer, the first two PCR rounds were run for around 10 cycles each. TCRdb recomputed calls from the multiplex PCR reads with MiXCR, one row per CDR3 protein. The sample consists of 150,000 to 200,000 distinct CDR3 sequences, about 65% of them appearing once. The authors took blood RNA from unsorted whole blood and also extracted germline DNA. This CDR3 contains 15 residues. Trimming shortened V by 5 bases and J by 4 bases, and 14 bases separated the two germline ends.

Material: peripheral blood. The sequence came from a woman aged 60-70 years with primary liver carcinoma and hepatitis B virus infection. The rearrangement uses TRBV12-3 or TRBV12-4 and TRBJ2-2, with a possible D match to TRBD1 (6 bases). The CDR3 region has the DNA TGTGCCAGCAGTCACCGGGACATGAGCACCGGGGAGCTGTTTTCT. It translates to CASSHRDMSTGELFS.